The rows below give T cell receptor beta chains drawn from one sample of a study of Graves' ophthalmopathy and Graves' hyperthyroidism. TCRdb itself ran the multiplex PCR reads through MiXCR, one entry per CDR3 protein. Of 45,000 to 60,000 distinct CDR3 sequences in the sample, approximately 45% were seen once. Sample: peripheral blood. Receptor source: an adult woman with Graves' ophthalmopathy. Both conserved end residues are part of each CDR3. D genes are given only for firm matches. The listing skips clone size in some rows; elsewhere it reads once, few, many or a size class.

V	length	J	D	size	DNA	CDR3
TRBV20-1	14	TRBJ2-5	-	-	TGCAGTGCCCCAAAGGTGGAGGGAGAAGAGACCCAGTACTTC	CSAPKVEGEETQYF
TRBV5-1	14	TRBJ2-7	-	-	TGCGCCAGCAGCTCGCTGAGCGGGCTATACGAGCAGTACTTC	CASSSLSGLYEQYF
TRBV28	15	TRBJ2-7	TRBD2	many	TGTGCCAGCAGGGATAGCGGGAGGAGTTCCTACGAGCAGTACTTC	CASRDSGRSSYEQYF
TRBV4-3	15	TRBJ1-5	-	many	TGCGCCAGCAGCCCAGCATTTAGCCCATATCAGCCCCAGCATTTT	CASSPAFSPYQPQHF
TRBV20-1	14	TRBJ1-5	TRBD1	-	TGCAGTGCTACCGGGACAGGGATAAATCAGCCCCAGCATTTT	CSATGTGINQPQHF
TRBV29-1	15	TRBJ1-1	-	-	TGCAGCGTTGATCGGAGGGGGGGGATGAACACTGAAGCTTTCTTT	CSVDRRGGMNTEAFF
TRBV7-2	12	TRBJ2-5	-	-	TGTGCCAGCAGTCCGGGACAAGAGACCCAGTACTTC	CASSPGQETQYF
TRBV20-1	13	TRBJ2-3	-	many	TGCAGTGCTAGAGATACAGGAACAGATACGCAGTATTTT	CSARDTGTDTQYF
TRBV28	14	TRBJ1-2	TRBD1	many	TGTGCCAGCAGACCTACAGGGGGCATGAATGGCTACACCTTC	CASRPTGGMNGYTF
TRBV28	16	TRBJ2-1	TRBD2	few	TGTGCCAGCAGTCTCCGGGGTAGCGGGAGGGTGAATGAGCAGTTCTTC	CASSLRGSGRVNEQFF
TRBV7-9	13	TRBJ1-1	-	many	TGTGCCAGCAGCCAAGGGGCGGACACTGAAGCTTTCTTT	CASSQGADTEAFF
TRBV20-1	14	TRBJ2-1	-	many	TGCAGTGCTAGCCCCCCGGACGCCTACAATGAGCAGTTCTTC	CSASPPDAYNEQFF
TRBV30	14	TRBJ2-3	TRBD1	-	TGTGCCTGGGCCCGGGACAGTTCCACAGATACGCAGTATTTT	CAWARDSSTDTQYF
TRBV29-1	10	TRBJ2-2	-	-	TGCAGCGGTAACACCGGGGAGCTGTTTTTT	CSGNTGELFF
TRBV12-3/TRBV12-4	13	TRBJ2-5	-	many	TGTGCCAGCAGTCCCAGGGAGACGGAGACCCAGTACTTC	CASSPRETETQYF
TRBV29-1	13	TRBJ1-2	-	-	TGCAGCGTTGAACGGGGGGTCGGCTATGGCTACACCTTC	CSVERGVGYGYTF
TRBV9	15	TRBJ2-7	TRBD1	-	TGTGCCAGCAGCGACGCCGGGACAGGGGACGGCGAGCAGTACTTC	CASSDAGTGDGEQYF
TRBV19	18	TRBJ2-6	-	once	TGTGCCAGTAGTATAGGTAAGGCAGGGTATTCTGGGGCCAACGTCCTGACTTTC	CASSIGKAGYSGANVLTF
TRBV5-1	15	TRBJ1-6	-	many	TGCGCCAGCAGCTCAGAGAGCTCCTATAATTCACCCCTCCACTTT	CASSSESSYNSPLHF
TRBV30	14	TRBJ1-6	-	-	TGTGCCTGGAGTAGGGACTCCGGGAATTCACCCCTCCACTTT	CAWSRDSGNSPLHF
TRBV4-2	12	TRBJ1-2	-	many	TGTGCCAGCAGCCCCGGAGAGGGGGACCCGTCATTC	CASSPGEGDPSF
TRBV10-3	15	TRBJ2-7	TRBD1	medium-sized	TGTGCCATCAGTGAGGGGGGACAGGGGCCATACGAGCAGTACTTC	CAISEGGQGPYEQYF
TRBV28	23	TRBJ1-5	TRBD1	-	TGTGCCAGCAGTTTGGCTTTGAGACAGGCTTGCTACCGGGACAGGGGTTACAATCAGCCCCAGCATTTT	CASSLALRQACYRDRGYNQPQHF
TRBV5-1	15	TRBJ2-7	-	many	TGCGCCAGCAGGGCCGGGACGGTGAGCTCCTACGAGCAGTACTTC	CASRAGTVSSYEQYF
TRBV20-1	13	TRBJ2-5	TRBD2	-	TGCGGTGCCATAATATCGGGGGGTGAGACCCAGTACTTC	CGAIISGGETQYF
TRBV19	16	TRBJ2-2	-	-	TGTGCCAGTAGACTCGGGGGACAAGGACTGGGCGGGGAGCTGTTTTTT	CASRLGGQGLGGELFF
TRBV6-2/TRBV6-3	14	TRBJ1-1	-	many	TGTGCCAGCAGCCGAAACCATATGAACACTGAAGCTTTCTTT	CASSRNHMNTEAFF
TRBV10-2	13	TRBJ1-5	-	-	TGCGCCAGCGGGGAGGGAAGAGGTCAGCCCCAGCATTTT	CASGEGRGQPQHF
TRBV20-1	11	TRBJ1-2	-	-	TGCAGTGCTCATCGAACTTATGGCTACACCTTC	CSAHRTYGYTF
TRBV7-2	16	TRBJ1-1	-	-	TGTGCCAGCAGCTTGATGTCGGGGTCCTTTAACACTGAAGCTTTCTTT	CASSLMSGSFNTEAFF
TRBV28	13	TRBJ1-2	TRBD1	many	TGTGCCAGCATGGAGGGGGCGGGCTATGGCTACACCTTC	CASMEGAGYGYTF
TRBV19	12	TRBJ1-2	-	-	TGTGCCAGTAGTATTCTACGTGGGGGCTACACCTTC	CASSILRGGYTF
TRBV20-1	18	TRBJ2-3	TRBD2	-	TGCAGTGCTAGATCCAGCCCGGGAGCTAGCGGGAGCACAGATACGCAGTATTTT	CSARSSPGASGSTDTQYF
TRBV20-1	15	TRBJ2-7	TRBD2	-	TGCAGTGCTAGAGATCTGGCGGGAGGGTACTACGAGCAGTACTTC	CSARDLAGGYYEQYF
TRBV15	16	TRBJ2-1	TRBD1	-	TGTGCCACCAGCAGAGATGGGGGGACAGGGGTTCATGAGCAGTTCTTC	CATSRDGGTGVHEQFF
TRBV15	18	TRBJ2-3	TRBD2	-	TGTGCCACCAGCAGAGCTCTTGGGACTAGCGGGAGGCTCGGTACGCAGTATTTT	CATSRALGTSGRLGTQYF
TRBV28	15	TRBJ2-3	TRBD2	many	TGTGCCAGCAGTTTACCTAGCGGACGGGCAGATACGCAGTATTTT	CASSLPSGRADTQYF
TRBV20-1	14	TRBJ2-1	TRBD1	-	TGCAGTGCTAGAGGGACAGGGATCTACAATGAGCAGTTCTTC	CSARGTGIYNEQFF
TRBV20-1	16	TRBJ2-5	TRBD2	many	TGCAGTGCTCGTTCCGGACTAGCGGGAGACGGAGAGACCCAGTACTTC	CSARSGLAGDGETQYF
TRBV20-1	15	TRBJ2-3	TRBD2	many	TGCAGTGCTAGAGATGCGAAGCGGGGGGCACATACGCAGTATTTT	CSARDAKRGAHTQYF
TRBV11-3	16	TRBJ1-6	TRBD1	many	TGTGCCAGCAGCTTAGGTTACCAGGGGGGGAATTCACCCCTCCACTTT	CASSLGYQGGNSPLHF
TRBV19	12	TRBJ2-2	-	-	TGTGCCACCGACTCGCGGGACGGGGAGCTGTTTTTC	CATDSRDGELFF
TRBV5-1	20	TRBJ2-1	TRBD2	many	TGCGCCAGCAGCTTGTTGGGCGGGAGGGTAACTTTATCCTCCTACAATGAGCAGTTCTTC	CASSLLGGRVTLSSYNEQFF
TRBV20-1	14	TRBJ1-4	TRBD1	many	TGCAGTGCTAGAGGGACAGGTCCTAATGAAAAACTGTTTTTT	CSARGTGPNEKLFF
TRBV6-4	13	TRBJ2-3	-	-	TGTGCCAGCAGTGGCCGGGACTCAGATAAGCAGTATTTT	CASSGRDSDKQYF
TRBV10-3	16	TRBJ2-7	-	-	TGTGCCATCAGTGAGAACCCTCGTGAGACTAGGGACGAGCAGTACTTC	CAISENPRETRDEQYF
TRBV28	14	TRBJ2-7	TRBD2	many	TGTGCCAGCAGCCTCAGCGGGGGGAACTACGAGCAGTACTTC	CASSLSGGNYEQYF